A single sample gave rise to the 26 T cell receptor beta chains below, sequenced in a study of prognosis after radiotherapy for stage I lung cancer. Genomic DNA yielded TCR beta CDR3, amplified by two-round multiplex PCR. First-round PCR, the initial amplification, used primers specific to each TRBV and TRBJ gene. TCRdb ran MiXCR on the multiplex PCR reads and lists one entry per CDR3 protein. This table holds approximately 51,000 distinct CDR3 sequences, roughly 35% found once. The sample here was PBMCs, taken before or after stereotactic body radiation therapy (not recorded which). The receptor source for this set is a donor aged 50 or older with non-small cell lung cancer.

This clonotype was observed at least ten times. The chain recombines TRBV7-9 with TRBJ1-1; D is unresolved. Per the germline V gene, CDR1 is SEHNR and CDR2 is FQNEAQ (reference sequence). The V gene lost 3 bases and the J gene lost 0 bases, with 11 bases spanning the gap. This CDR3 comprises 15 residues. The CDR3 here is CASSFPRRLNTEAFF. The CDR3 DNA reads as TGTGCCAGCAGCTTTCCCCGACGGCTGAACACTGAAGCTTTCTTT.

This clonotype was seen at least ten times. The chain has TRBV5-1 and TRBJ2-2; D is uncertain. The CDR3 has 13 residues. Between the trimmed V and J ends, which lost 0 bases and 5 bases, there was a span of 5 bases. The germline CDR1 and CDR2 sequences are SGHRS and YFSETQ. CDR3 residues: CASSLDLTGELFF. The CDR3 DNA is TGCGCCAGCAGCTTGGACTTAACCGGGGAGCTGTTTTTT.

There are many counts of this clonotype. The rearrangement joins TRBV2 to TRBJ2-5; 7 bases fit TRBD2. The CDR3 is 16 amino acids. Germline lookup yields CDR1 SNHLY and CDR2 FYNNEI. V trimming: 6 bases; J trimming: 1 base; junction bases outside the gene matches: 11. The CDR3 DNA reads as TGTGCCAGCAGCCCATTTCGAGCTAGCGGCCAAGAGACCCAGTACTTC. This sequence encodes CASSPFRASGQETQYF.

As concerns this clonotype: A far larger clone is only one base removed, so a read error is likely. The chain has TRBV6-4 and TRBJ2-3; 7 nucleotides line up with TRBD2. The germline gives CDR1 MRHNA, CDR2 SNTAGT. The V segment lost 5 bases and the J segment 0 bases; nucleotides outside the gene matches: 20. The CDR3 is 20 amino acids. CDR3 amino acids: CASSYHTYSGRGASTDTQYF. In nucleotides, the CDR3 is TGTGCCAGCAGTTACCATACTTATAGCGGGCGCGGGGCTAGCACAGATACGCAGTATTTT.

This clonotype was recorded at least ten times. The chain recombines TRBV5-5 with TRBJ1-1, with unresolved D. CDR1 is SGHKS and CDR2 is YYEKEE in the germline V gene (reference sequence). The CDR3 spans 16 residues. Trimming removed 5 bases from V and 1 base from J, with 18 bases in between. The CDR3 coding sequence is TGTGCCAGCAGACCCCTCCGGCTGGCTGGGAACACTGAAGCTTTCTTT. Its translation is CASRPLRLAGNTEAFF.

For this clonotype: One end of the junction does not line up with germline, which may come from a read error. V is TRBV5-1 and J is TRBJ2-7, with D possibly being TRBD1 (6 bases). Per the germline V gene, CDR1 is SGHRS and CDR2 is YFSETQ. This CDR3 is 15 amino acids long. The CDR3 DNA follows: TGCGCCAACAGCTTGGGGTTCCAGGGGCCCTACGAGCAGTACTTC. It specifies CANSLGFQGPYEQYF.

In its sample, this clonotype was seen many times. The rearrangement links TRBV12-3 or TRBV12-4 to TRBJ2-3; TRBD2 aligns across 8 bases. Trimming took 5 bases from V and 0 from J; bases not matched to a gene: 4. The CDR3 is 15 residues long. DNA for the CDR3: TGTGCCAGCAGTACAGCTAGCGGGAGCACAGATACGCAGTATTTT. Protein sequence: CASSTASGSTDTQYF.

Turning to this clonotype: With a much larger clone just one base away, this may be a read error. V is TRBV6-1 and J is TRBJ2-5, with 10 bases lining up with TRBD1. Trimming took 6 bases from V and 5 from J; bases not matched to a gene: 9. There are 15 residues in the CDR3. Germline CDR1 MNHNS, CDR2 SASEGT. The CDR3 here is CASSRTTGGSETQYF. CDR3 DNA: TGTGCCAGCAGCCGGACGACAGGGGGCTCGGAGACCCAGTACTTC.

On this clonotype: A read error may produce the germline difference seen at one junction end. The V and J genes are TRBV7-9 and TRBJ2-5; no clear D gene. Germline V gene lookup returns CDR1 SEHNR and CDR2 FQNEAQ (reference sequence). This CDR3 is 11 amino acids long. The CDR3 DNA reads TGTGCCAGCAGCTTCCAAGATACCCAGTACTTC. This translates into CASSFQDTQYF.

This clonotype was seen at least ten times. The V gene is TRBV30, the J gene TRBJ1-6; 7 bases match TRBD1. Trimming removed 2 bases from V and 9 bases from J; junction bases left unmatched: 10. The germline CDR1 and CDR2 sequences are GTSNPN and SVGIG (reference sequence). This CDR3 contains 15 residues. CDR3 nucleotides: TGTGCCTGGAGTTACCAGACAGGGAACGGTTCACCCCTCCACTTT. It codes for CAWSYQTGNGSPLHF.

This clonotype was detected a few times. This chain connects TRBV29-1 to TRBJ1-4, with 7 nucleotides matching TRBD1. The CDR3 has 14 amino acids. V lost 7 bases, J lost 0 bases, and 5 bases stayed unmatched. Germline CDR1 SQVTM, CDR2 ANQGSEA. Here the CDR3 reads CSAWTGATNEKLFF. The CDR3 DNA sequence: TGCAGCGCTTGGACAGGTGCAACTAATGAAAAACTGTTTTTT.

In the case of this clonotype: It differs at one base from a far larger clone, so likely a read error. The V and J genes are TRBV6-4 and TRBJ2-3; D uncertain. Per germline, CDR1 MRHNA and CDR2 SNTAGT. CDR3 size: 15 residues. The CDR3 DNA reads as TGTGCCAGCAGTTACTCGTACGGAATCACAGATACGCAGTATTTT. Translated, it gives CASSYSYGITDTQYF.

By sample share, this clonotype is medium-sized. The CDR3 DNA reads TGTGCCAGCAGCTACAGGGACACCTACAATGAGCAGTTCTTC. It translates to CASSYRDTYNEQFF. V and J are TRBV11-1 and TRBJ2-1, with D tentatively TRBD1 (6 bases). There are 14 residues in the CDR3. Deletions cut 4 bases from V and 2 bases from J, with 9 bases between. Germline V lookup: CDR1 SGHAT, CDR2 FQDESV (reference sequence).

V gene TRBV30 combines with J gene TRBJ2-5, with D perhaps assigned TRBD1 or TRBD2 (5 bases each). The CDR3 runs 13 residues. The V end lost 5 bases, the J end lost 3 bases, and 13 bases lay between the germline ends. Germline V gene data show CDR1 as GTSNPN and CDR2 as SVGIG (reference sequence). CDR3 DNA sequence: TGTGCCTGGGGAGACGGGGCCGAAGAGACCCAGTACTTC. Residues: CAWGDGAEETQYF.

This clonotype was seen many times. The chain couples TRBV28 to TRBJ1-1, with a tentative D call TRBD1 (6 bases). The CDR3 runs to 12 residues. The ends were cut back, 2 bases at V and 8 bases at J, with 9 bases in the middle. Germline V CDR1 and CDR2: MDHEN, SYDVKM. In DNA, the CDR3 is TGTGCCAGCAGTTTAAAGGGGGGAGAAGCTTTCTTT. Its protein is CASSLKGGEAFF.

Concerning this clonotype itself: Only one base separates this from a far larger clonotype, so it likely reflects a read error. J is TRBJ2-2 and V is TRBV6-8; possible D gene TRBD1, 6 bases. CDR1 and CDR2 from the germline V gene are MNHGY and SAAAGT. The CDR3 consists of 14 residues. V was shortened by 7 bases and J by 6 bases, with 15 bases between the two germline ends. CDR3 sequence: CASNPLWGPGELFF. The CDR3 coding sequence is TGTGCCAGCAACCCCCTGTGGGGGCCCGGGGAGCTGTTTTTT.

This clonotype was picked up many times. The CDR3 sequence is CASKGTYEQYF. The CDR3 nucleotides are TGTGCCAGCAAGGGAACCTACGAGCAGTACTTC. V is TRBV2 and J is TRBJ2-7; D is unresolved. The CDR3 consists of 11 residues. Germline V gene sequence: CDR1 SNHLY, CDR2 FYNNEI. V lost 7 bases and J lost 2, with 6 bases in between.

This clonotype was seen at least ten times. This chain links TRBV30 with TRBJ2-4, with TRBD2 as a possible D gene (6 bases). From germline, CDR1 is GTSNPN and CDR2 SVGIG (reference sequence). V shed 4 bases and J shed 0 bases, with 13 bases lying between them. The CDR3 sequence is 15 residues long. CDR3 sequence reads: CAWMVTGLAKNIQYF. In DNA form, the CDR3 reads TGTGCCTGGATGGTGACGGGACTAGCCAAAAACATTCAGTACTTC.

Comments on this clonotype: A much larger clone differs by one base, so this may be a read error. The chain combines TRBV6-2 or TRBV6-3 with TRBJ2-1, with 10 bases fitting TRBD2. V shed 2 bases, J shed 9 bases, and the junction held 7 bases outside the gene matches. Germline V gene data show CDR1 as MNHEY and CDR2 as SVGEGT. CDR3 length equals 15 residues. The CDR3 DNA reads TGTGCCAGCAGTTACCCACTAGCGGGATACGGTGAGCAGTTCTTC. Its translation is CASSYPLAGYGEQFF.

This clonotype was counted at least ten times. DNA of the CDR3: TGTGCCAGTAGGCCCGACAGAGATCCGTGGCAGCCCCAGCATTTT. Its translation: CASRPDRDPWQPQHF. The chain links TRBV19 to TRBJ1-5; possibly TRBD1 for D (5 bases). Germline V gives CDR1 LNHDA, CDR2 SQIVND (reference sequence). The CDR3 extends over 15 amino acids. V lost 6 bases to trimming and J lost 7 bases, with 19 bases between them.

This clonotype was seen many times. The J gene is TRBJ2-5, the V gene TRBV24-1, with unresolved D. Trimming took off 7 bases at V and 4 bases at J, with 6 bases between the two ends. The CDR3 has 11 amino acids. CDR1 is KGHDR and CDR2 is SFDVKD in the germline V gene. CDR3 in amino acids: CATRDGETQYF. The CDR3 DNA follows: TGTGCCACCAGAGATGGAGAGACCCAGTACTTC.

The genes are TRBV28 and TRBJ2-1, with D hard to call. Germline V gives CDR1 MDHEN, CDR2 SYDVKM. Between the trimmed V and J ends, which lost 3 bases and 2 bases, there was a span of 8 bases. The CDR3 has 14 residues. CDR3 sequence reads: CASSLTCTYNEQFF. CDR3 sequence (DNA): TGTGCCAGCAGTTTGACATGTACCTACAATGAGCAGTTCTTC.

The rearrangement joins TRBV10-3 to TRBJ2-5, with TRBD2 identical over 7 bases. The CDR3 contains 13 residues. The germline gives CDR1 ENHRY, CDR2 SYGVKD. Trimming cost V 0 bases and J 10 bases; bases outside gene matches: 5. CDR3 loop: CAISESREGNQYF. CDR3 nucleotide sequence: TGTGCCATCAGTGAGTCTAGGGAGGGTAACCAGTACTTC.

The V and J genes are TRBV6-1 and TRBJ1-1, with D perhaps matching TRBD1 (6 bases). CDR1 MNHNS and CDR2 SASEGT come from the germline V gene. The V gene lost 7 bases and the J gene lost 5 bases, with 14 bases spanning the gap. CDR3 length equals 13 residues. In DNA, the CDR3 is TGTGCCAGCACTCGGGACATGGGGACTGAAGCTTTCTTT. As protein: CASTRDMGTEAFF.

This clonotype was observed at least ten times. This chain's CDR3 is CASSPPGLAHHEQYF. CDR3 in DNA: TGTGCCAGCTCACCACCGGGACTAGCTCACCACGAGCAGTACTTC. The chain combines TRBV18 with TRBJ2-7; 9 bases map to TRBD2. CDR3 length equals 15 residues. V lost 0 bases to trimming and J lost 5 bases; unmatched junction nucleotides: 5. The V gene's germline CDR1 is KGHSH and CDR2 LQKENI.

In this sample, this clonotype turned up many times. This chain joins TRBV30 and TRBJ1-3; possible D gene TRBD1, 5 bases. V lost 4 bases, J lost 3 bases, and 10 bases lay in between. This CDR3 has 13 residues. Germline loops: CDR1 GTSNPN, CDR2 SVGIG (reference sequence). This CDR3 is CAWKIRGGNTIYF. DNA of the CDR3: TGTGCCTGGAAGATAAGGGGTGGAAACACCATATATTTT.